Included here is one TCR beta chain sequence, with context. Its target is unknown. The CDR3 covers 18 residues. Trimming removed 0 bases at V and 0 bases at J, with 15 bases between. Per germline, CDR1 SGHAT and CDR2 FQNNGV. The treatment: some 19 received Ad26.COV2.S at low or high dose, single or two shots; several received placebo; per-sample allocation not given. All samples were drawn on day 63, counting from the first vaccine or placebo injection. Measured with immunoSEQ multiplex PCR; TCRdb has only the in-frame clones, and not every one. The data contain about 400,000 clones, more than 85% of them singletons. This entry belongs to a study of Ad26.COV2.S vaccination and SARS-CoV-2 variants. About the study: The trial was COV1001 and the donor's arm was Ad26.COV2.S. Ad26.COV2.S shots went into the muscle once or twice, 56 days apart.

Broader study findings: Vaccine and placebo recipients had similar non-spike TCR breadth. Post-vaccination spike-specific CD8+ and CD4+ T cell responses reportedly had substantial breadth.

This clonotype was sampled from a person between 18 and 60 years old who received the Ad26.COV2.S COVID-19 vaccine or a placebo. This sample comprised peripheral blood, obtained in a trial of Ad26.COV2.S vaccine versus placebo. The chain couples TRBV11-2 to TRBJ2-1; maybe TRBD1 (6 bases). This CDR3 reads CASSLDQGQPSSYNEQFF. The CDR3 DNA follows: TGTGCCAGCAGCTTAGATCAAGGACAGCCGAGCTCCTACAATGAGCAGTTCTTC.